This T cell receptor beta chain was found in a study of T cell responses to AZD1222 COVID-19 vaccine. V was clipped by 0 bases and J by 4 bases, with 11 bases between them. This CDR3 has 14 amino acids. CDR1 and CDR2 from the germline V gene are SGHRS and YFSETQ. Libraries were prepared by immunoSEQ multiplex PCR; TCRdb keeps only in-frame clonotypes and omits some of them. The sample lists 87,000 or so clones, 70% to 90% occurring once. The sequencing here drew on peripheral blood, taken on day 0 of AZD1222 vaccination. The chain uses TRBV5-1 and TRBJ2-7; D possibly corresponds to TRBD1 (6 bases). This TCR derives from an adult in good health. The chain's CDR3 is CASSLVQGGYEQYF. In DNA form, the CDR3 reads TGCGCCAGCAGCTTGGTACAGGGTGGTTACGAGCAGTACTTC.